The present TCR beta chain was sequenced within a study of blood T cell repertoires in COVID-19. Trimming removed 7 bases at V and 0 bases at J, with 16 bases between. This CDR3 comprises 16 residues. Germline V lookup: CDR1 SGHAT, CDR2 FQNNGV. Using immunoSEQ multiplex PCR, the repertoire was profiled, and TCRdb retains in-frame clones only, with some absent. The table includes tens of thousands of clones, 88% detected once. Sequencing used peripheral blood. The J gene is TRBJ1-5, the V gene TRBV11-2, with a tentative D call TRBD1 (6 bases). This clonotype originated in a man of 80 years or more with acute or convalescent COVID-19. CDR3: CASTPVTGYSNQPQHF. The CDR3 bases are TGTGCCAGCACGCCCGTGACAGGATATAGCAATCAGCCCCAGCATTTT.